One and the same sample provided the 32 T cell receptor beta chains below, sequenced in a study of Tregs in tolerant kidney transplant recipients. Generated by immunoSEQ multiplex PCR, the TCRdb table keeps only in-frame clones and is missing some. The table shows some 250,000 clones, with roughly 80% occurring only once. The sample was CD4+ T cells from blood. These receptors all stem from a human donor in good health.

This chain uses TRBV19 with TRBJ1-2, with 9 bases identical to TRBD1. Trimming cost V 5 bases and J 4 bases; bases outside gene matches: 5. This CDR3 comprises 14 residues. CDR1 is LNHDA, CDR2 SQIVND, per germline (reference sequence). This CDR3 reads CASSSGQGIYGYTF. CDR3 in DNA: TGTGCCAGTAGTTCTGGACAGGGGATCTATGGCTACACCTTC.

The V gene is TRBV29-1, the J gene TRBJ2-1, with TRBD2 as a possible D gene (6 bases). Germline values: CDR1 SQVTM, CDR2 ANQGSEA. CDR3 length: 14 residues. V was cut by 7 bases and J by 3 bases, with 16 bases left in between. The CDR3 nucleotides read TGCAGCGCCCCGGGCGGGGCTTTCTACAATGAGCAGTTCTTC. This translates into CSAPGGAFYNEQFF.

The chain employs TRBV6-5 and TRBJ1-1, with 8 bases fitting TRBD1. V lost 2 bases and J lost 4; bases outside the gene matches: 3. The CDR3 runs to 14 residues. Looked up from germline, CDR1 is MNHEY and CDR2 is SVGAGI. DNA of the CDR3: TGTGCCAGCAGTTACATCACAGGGGGCACTGAAGCTTTCTTT. Its protein is CASSYITGGTEAFF.

This clone was found a few times. V usage is TRBV6-1 and J usage is TRBJ2-1; 9 bases align to TRBD2. J gave up 3 bases and V 2 bases, and 8 bases lay outside the gene matches. This CDR3 has 17 residues. The germline V gene has CDR1 MNHNS and CDR2 SASEGT. The CDR3 reads CASSEFGRGGIYNEQFF. The CDR3 region has the DNA TGTGCCAGCAGTGAATTCGGGCGGGGGGGCATCTACAATGAGCAGTTCTTC.

The V gene is TRBV5-8, the J gene TRBJ2-7; D gene ambiguous. Trimming stripped 0 bases from V and 5 bases from J, with 15 bases between. The CDR3 runs to 15 residues. Looked up from germline, CDR1 is SGHTS and CDR2 is YDEGEE. The CDR3 bases are TGTGCCAGCAGCTTGGGTTCAGGACCCCCCCACGAGCAGTACTTC. This sequence encodes CASSLGSGPPHEQYF.

The CDR3: CASSSGSIYGYTF. The DNA for the CDR3 is TGTGCCAGCAGCTCTGGGTCTATCTATGGCTACACCTTC. This rearrangement joins TRBV14 to TRBJ1-2, with D unresolved. V was pared by 5 bases and J by 4 bases, with 11 bases between. Looked up from germline, CDR1 is SGHDN and CDR2 is FVKESK. The CDR3 has 13 residues.

V gene TRBV7-9 combines with J gene TRBJ1-2; no firm D call. This CDR3 is built from 13 residues. CDR1 SEHNR and CDR2 FQNEAQ come from the germline V gene (reference sequence). Trimming cost V 0 bases and J 3 bases, with 5 bases left between them. CDR3 in amino acids: CASSLAQYYGYTF. The DNA for the CDR3 is TGTGCCAGCAGCTTAGCACAGTACTATGGCTACACCTTC.

CDR3 protein: CASSLARGRNEQYF. DNA for the CDR3: TGCGCCAGCAGCTTGGCGCGGGGGAGGAACGAGCAGTACTTC. V and J are TRBV5-1 and TRBJ2-7, with 7 bases that match TRBD2. The CDR3 is 14 residues long. V lost 0 bases, J lost 5 bases, and 5 bases stayed unmatched. Germline V gene data show CDR1 as SGHRS and CDR2 as YFSETQ.

The gene calls are TRBV29-1 and TRBJ1-1, with no clear D. The V gene's germline CDR1 is SQVTM and CDR2 ANQGSEA. This CDR3 region has 12 residues. V was trimmed by 4 bases and J by 1 base, leaving 7 bases between them. This CDR3 is CSVVEGNTEAFF. In nucleotides, the CDR3 is TGCAGCGTTGTCGAGGGGAACACTGAAGCTTTCTTT.

This clone was counted a single time. This rearrangement joins TRBV4-1 to TRBJ1-1; the D gene is possibly TRBD1 (5 bases). The CDR3 covers 15 residues. Germline CDR1 reads MGHRA; CDR2 reads YSYEKL. Trimming cost V 7 bases and J 4 bases, with 19 bases left between them. The CDR3 spells CASKSGGGTSTEAFF. The CDR3 DNA reads as TGCGCCAGCAAGTCCGGGGGGGGGACTAGCACTGAAGCTTTCTTT.

The DNA for the CDR3 is TGTGCCAGCAGTGTAAGTCCTCATACGCAGTATTTT. Its protein is CASSVSPHTQYF. The chain employs TRBV2 and TRBJ2-3; D remains ambiguous. Trimming left V 4 bases short and J 7 bases short, with 9 bases between. CDR1 and CDR2 from the germline V gene are SNHLY and FYNNEI. CDR3 length: 12 residues.

The chain's CDR3 is CASSFGTGVAGNEKLFF. As DNA, the CDR3 is TGTGCCAGCAGCTTCGGGACAGGCGTCGCTGGTAATGAAAAACTGTTTTTT. The gene calls are TRBV7-8 and TRBJ1-4, with 8 positions matching TRBD1. With V trimmed by 3 bases and J by 4 bases, 10 bases remained unmatched. Germline-derived CDR1 and CDR2 are SGHVS and FQNEAQ. The CDR3 totals 17 residues.

The V gene is TRBV11-3, the J gene TRBJ2-3; D remains unclear. V was shortened by 5 bases and J by 0 bases, with 12 bases between the two germline ends. Per the germline V gene, CDR1 is SGHNT and CDR2 is YENEEA. This CDR3 region has 15 residues. This chain's CDR3 is CASSPPEVSTDTQYF. The CDR3 DNA reads as TGTGCCAGCAGCCCGCCTGAGGTAAGCACAGATACGCAGTATTTT.

V is TRBV9 and J is TRBJ2-7, with TRBD2 matching 7 bases. This CDR3 comprises 16 residues. Looked up from germline, CDR1 is SGDLS and CDR2 is YYNGEE. V shed 0 bases, J shed 4 bases, and the junction held 10 bases outside the gene matches. The CDR3 region has the DNA TGTGCCAGCAGCGTAGAGGCTAGCGGTAGGATATACGAGCAGTACTTC. Protein: CASSVEASGRIYEQYF.

The V call is TRBV19, the J call TRBJ2-2, with D possibly being TRBD1 (6 bases). CDR3 length: 13 amino acids. Trimming took 6 bases from V and 4 from J, leaving 9 bases between them. From germline, CDR1 is LNHDA and CDR2 SQIVND (reference sequence). CDR3 loop: CASSARGTGELFF. The CDR3 region has the DNA TGTGCCAGTAGCGCCAGGGGCACCGGGGAGCTGTTTTTT. The whole variable domain, remainder taken from reference TRBV19 and TRBJ2-2, is DGGITQSPKYLFRKEGQNVTLSCEQNLNHDAMYWYRQDPGQGLRLIYYSQIVNDFQKGDIAEGYSVSREKKESFPLTVTSAQKNPTAFYLCASSARGTGELFFGEGSRLTVL.

The chain combines TRBV12-5 with TRBJ2-2, with 11 bases identical to TRBD1. Germline V gene lookup returns CDR1 LGHNT and CDR2 FRNRAP. This CDR3 spans 18 amino acids. The ends lost 2 bases at V and 7 bases at J; junction bases unmatched: 12. The CDR3 nucleotides read TGTGCTAGTGGTTTGAAGACCGGGACAGGGGGAGGTAGCGGGGAGCTGTTTTTT. This encodes CASGLKTGTGGGSGELFF.

This clone was seen only a few times. At one end, the junction sequence differs from germline, possibly due to a read error. This chain links TRBV2 with TRBJ1-6; D perhaps matches TRBD1 (6 bases). Germline V gene data show CDR1 as SNHLY and CDR2 as FYNNEI. This CDR3 is 15 amino acids long. This chain's CDR3 is CASREGGQGNSPLHF. The CDR3 region has the DNA TGTGCCAGCAGAGAAGGGGGGCAGGGTAATTCACCCCTCCACTTT.

This clone was observed a handful of times. The chain couples TRBV9 to TRBJ2-5; D is undetermined. Germline CDR1 is SGDLS and CDR2 is YYNGEE. The length of the CDR3 is 14 residues. Trimming took 4 bases from V and 4 from J, leaving 14 bases between them. The CDR3 region is CASSFSSPGETQYF. The DNA of the CDR3 is TGTGCCAGCAGCTTTTCATCCCCCGGAGAGACCCAGTACTTC.

The chain joins TRBV4-1 to TRBJ2-1; possible D gene TRBD2, 5 bases. V dropped 4 bases and J dropped 2 bases, with 12 bases sitting between them. Germline-derived CDR1 and CDR2 are MGHRA and YSYEKL. This CDR3 has 15 residues. The CDR3 DNA reads TGCGCCAGCAGCCGCCCTAGCTTTGCCTACAATGAGCAGTTCTTC. The encoded protein is CASSRPSFAYNEQFF.

The gene calls are TRBV11-2 and TRBJ2-1; D is perhaps TRBD1 (6 bases). V lost 1 base, J lost 8 bases, and 18 bases lay in between. The CDR3 runs 16 residues. Germline lookup yields CDR1 SGHAT and CDR2 FQNNGV. The CDR3 protein is CASSLAFGGRGYEQFF. For the CDR3, the DNA is TGTGCCAGCAGCTTAGCCTTCGGTGGCAGGGGTTATGAGCAGTTCTTC.

The chain carries TRBV19 and TRBJ2-7, with TRBD1 matching over 9 bases. J gave up 5 bases and V 5 bases, and 7 bases lay outside the gene matches. The CDR3 runs 14 residues. Germline V gene lookup returns CDR1 LNHDA and CDR2 SQIVND (reference sequence). The chain's CDR3 is CASSATGGRNEQYF. The CDR3 coding sequence is TGTGCCAGTAGTGCGACAGGGGGACGGAACGAGCAGTACTTC. The entire variable domain, with the rest obtained from reference TRBV19 and TRBJ2-7, is as follows: DGGITQSPKYLFRKEGQNVTLSCEQNLNHDAMYWYRQDPGQGLRLIYYSQIVNDFQKGDIAEGYSVSREKKESFPLTVTSAQKNPTAFYLCASSATGGRNEQYFGPGTRLTVT.

This clone was observed a single time. CDR3 nucleotides: TGTGCCAGCAGTACTAGCGGGAGTATTGTCTACGAGCAGTACTTC. It encodes CASSTSGSIVYEQYF. This sequence joins TRBV6-5 and TRBJ2-7; TRBD2 aligns across 11 bases. This CDR3 spans 15 amino acids. Germline CDR1 reads MNHEY; CDR2 reads SVGAGI. V lost 5 bases, J lost 3 bases, and 6 bases stayed unmatched.

About this clone: The identical CDR3 is also encoded by other nucleotide sequences in the sample. The rearrangement links TRBV29-1 to TRBJ1-2; tentatively, D is TRBD1 (6 bases). This CDR3 region has 12 residues. Per germline, CDR1 SQVTM and CDR2 ANQGSEA. V lost 3 bases, J lost 8 bases, and 13 bases lay in between. CDR3 DNA sequence: TGCAGCGTTGAGGGACATTCGGGGGGCTACACCTTC. Amino acid sequence: CSVEGHSGGYTF.

This clone showed up just once. At one end, the junction sequence differs from germline, possibly due to a read error. This chain links TRBV7-7 with TRBJ2-2, with 10 bases that match TRBD2. This CDR3 has 15 residues. The V gene's germline CDR1 is SSHAT and CDR2 FNYEAQ (reference sequence). CDR3 sequence: CASSRLAGNTGELFF. In nucleotides, the CDR3 is TGTGCTAGCAGCAGACTAGCGGGGAACACCGGGGAGCTGTTTTTT.

This clone was detected a few times. The chain uses TRBV7-2 and TRBJ2-5; D not resolved. Trimming took 5 bases from V and 1 from J, leaving 14 bases between them. The CDR3 has 15 amino acids. Germline CDR1 SGHTA, CDR2 FQGNSA. CDR3 DNA: TGTGCCAGCAGCCTCCGGGCACTGGGCCAAGAGACCCAGTACTTC. Residues: CASSLRALGQETQYF.

The chain recombines TRBV5-1 with TRBJ2-1, with D maybe TRBD1 (6 bases). CDR1 and CDR2 from the germline V gene are SGHRS and YFSETQ. V lost 4 bases and J lost 4, with 15 bases in between. The CDR3 runs 15 residues. In nucleotides, the CDR3 is TGCGCCAGCAGCCTGGGGCAGGGGCAATACAATGAGCAGTTCTTC. It yields the protein CASSLGQGQYNEQFF. The full variable domain, with the rest looked up from reference TRBV5-1 and TRBJ2-1, is KAGVTQTPRYLIKTRGQQVTLSCSPISGHRSVSWYQQTPGQGLQFLFEYFSETQRNKGNFPGRFSGRQFSNSRSEMNVSTLELGDSALYLCASSLGQGQYNEQFFGPGTRLTVL.

The chain links TRBV2 to TRBJ2-1; D possibly corresponds to TRBD1 (6 bases). The germline gives CDR1 SNHLY, CDR2 FYNNEI. The ends were cut back, 2 bases at V and 3 bases at J, with 11 bases in the middle. The CDR3 has 15 amino acids. The CDR3: CASSETRGNYNEQFF. CDR3 DNA sequence: TGTGCCAGCAGTGAAACTAGGGGGAACTACAATGAGCAGTTCTTC.

This clone has just one count. The chain has TRBV6-5 and TRBJ2-7; the match to TRBD1 covers 10 bases. The CDR3 sequence is 16 residues long. V shed 1 base and J 2 bases; nucleotides not matched to a gene: 5. Germline V gene lookup returns CDR1 MNHEY and CDR2 SVGAGI. The CDR3 loop reads CASSYLDRGVAYEQYF. The CDR3, as DNA: TGTGCCAGCAGTTACTTGGACAGGGGGGTCGCCTACGAGCAGTACTTC.

This clone has only one observation. In the same sample, other DNA sequences code for this CDR3. The V call is TRBV5-1, the J call TRBJ2-7; tentative D call: TRBD1 (7 bases). The germline V and J ends were trimmed by 0 bases and 3 bases, with 10 bases remaining between them. CDR3 size: 14 residues. Germline V CDR1 and CDR2: SGHRS, YFSETQ. The chain's CDR3 is CASSLGQGGYEQYF. CDR3 sequence (DNA): TGCGCCAGCAGCTTGGGGCAGGGGGGCTACGAGCAGTACTTC.

The V and J genes are TRBV4-1 and TRBJ1-2; D uncertain. The germline gives CDR1 MGHRA, CDR2 YSYEKL. V was clipped by 3 bases and J by 3 bases, with 14 bases between them. The CDR3 is made up of 15 amino acids. The chain's CDR3 is CASSHLEGLDYGYTF. CDR3 in DNA: TGCGCCAGCAGCCACCTAGAGGGCCTAGACTATGGCTACACCTTC.

The chain joins TRBV7-9 to TRBJ2-3; tentative D call: TRBD2 (6 bases). Trimming removed 5 bases at V and 2 bases at J, with 14 bases between. CDR1 SEHNR and CDR2 FQNEAQ come from the germline V gene (reference sequence). CDR3 size: 15 residues. CDR3 in amino acids: CASSRRGRATDTQYF. CDR3 nucleotide sequence: TGTGCCAGCAGCCGGAGGGGCAGGGCCACAGATACGCAGTATTTT. The variable domain in full, with the rest retrieved from reference TRBV7-9 and TRBJ2-3, is DTGVSQNPRHKITKRGQNVTFRCDPISEHNRLYWYRQTLGQGPEFLTYFQNEAQLEKSRLLSDRFSAERPKGSFSTLEIQRTEQGDSAMYLCASSRRGRATDTQYFGPGTRLTVL.

The chain recombines TRBV5-1 with TRBJ1-3, with 7 positions matching TRBD1. This CDR3 comprises 16 residues. The germline CDR1 and CDR2 sequences are SGHRS and YFSETQ. With 0 bases clipped from V and 0 bases from J, the junction kept 3 bases outside the gene matches. The CDR3 DNA is TGCGCCAGCAGCTTGGCGGGACAGAACTCTGGAAACACCATATATTTT. Translating it yields CASSLAGQNSGNTIYF.